Following are 26 T cell receptor beta chains from one sample sequenced in a study of blood T cell repertoires in COVID-19. TCRdb's table, derived via immunoSEQ multiplex PCR, lists solely in-frame clones and lacks some. The sample includes nearly 50,000 clones, more than 75% of them seen just once. The sequenced sample was peripheral blood. These receptors all stem from a woman aged 60-75 years with acute or convalescent COVID-19.

This sequence joins TRBV7-8 and TRBJ2-5; D ambiguous. The V end was cut by 5 bases, the J end by 5 bases, with 6 bases between. CDR3 size: 11 residues. Germline-derived CDR1 and CDR2 are SGHVS and FQNEAQ. The CDR3 loop is CASSPRETQYF. The CDR3 DNA is TGTGCCAGCAGCCCCCGGGAGACCCAGTACTTC. The whole variable domain, filled in from reference TRBV7-8 and TRBJ2-5, reads GAGVSQSPRYKVAKRGQDVALRCDPISGHVSLFWYQQALGQGPEFLTYFQNEAQLDKSGLPSDRFFAERPEGSVSTLKIQRTQQEDSAVYLCASSPRETQYFGPGTRLLVL.

The gene calls are TRBV19 and TRBJ2-7, with 15 positions matching TRBD2. Germline V gene lookup returns CDR1 LNHDA and CDR2 SQIVND (reference sequence). The CDR3 is 15 residues long. The V segment lost 9 bases and the J segment 0 bases; nucleotides outside the gene matches: 3. CDR3 sequence reads: CASGLAGGLSYEQYF. In nucleotides, the CDR3 is TGTGCCAGCGGACTAGCGGGGGGGCTCTCCTACGAGCAGTACTTC.

This chain joins TRBV28 and TRBJ1-3; no firm D call. V gave up 5 bases and J gave up 7 bases, with 9 bases separating them. Germline V gives CDR1 MDHEN, CDR2 SYDVKM. CDR3 size: 12 residues. CDR3 loop: CASSPTSNTIYF. The CDR3 coding sequence is TGTGCCAGCAGTCCCACATCGAACACCATATATTTT.

The chain has TRBV28 and TRBJ1-1, with D possibly being TRBD1 (6 bases). V lost 6 bases and J 10 bases, leaving 15 bases between the germline ends. This CDR3 region has 12 residues. Germline CDR1 and CDR2: MDHEN and SYDVKM. The CDR3 reads CASSPTGLPAFF. In DNA form, the CDR3 reads TGTGCCAGCAGCCCCACAGGGTTGCCAGCTTTCTTT.

The chain couples TRBV9 to TRBJ1-1, with 8 nucleotides matching TRBD1. The CDR3 extends over 14 amino acids. CDR1 and CDR2 from the germline V gene are SGDLS and YYNGEE. The junction had 11 bases not matched to a gene; V was cut back by 7 bases and J by 6 bases. In DNA form, the CDR3 reads TGTGCCAGCTCCCGGACAGGGATGGTCGCTGAAGCTTTCTTT. Its protein product is CASSRTGMVAEAFF.

The gene calls are TRBV9 and TRBJ1-3, with 7 bases lining up with TRBD1. This CDR3 comprises 14 residues. V shed 0 bases and J 4 bases; nucleotides not matched to a gene: 1. Per germline, CDR1 SGDLS and CDR2 YYNGEE. The CDR3 coding sequence is TGTGCCAGCAGCGTAGAGACAGGGGGAAACACCATATATTTT. Its translation: CASSVETGGNTIYF.

CDR3 sequence reads: CASSGQGGTEAFF. CDR3 nucleotide sequence: TGTGCCAGCAGCGGGCAAGGGGGCACTGAAGCTTTCTTT. The chain has TRBV7-9 and TRBJ1-1, with D maybe TRBD1 (6 bases). The ends were cut back, 5 bases at V and 4 bases at J, with 11 bases in the middle. This CDR3 region has 13 residues. Germline CDR1 and CDR2: SEHNR and FQNEAQ (reference sequence). The whole variable domain, filled in from reference TRBV7-9 and TRBJ1-1, reads DTGVSQNPRHKITKRGQNVTFRCDPISEHNRLYWYRQTLGQGPEFLTYFQNEAQLEKSRLLSDRFSAERPKGSFSTLEIQRTEQGDSAMYLCASSGQGGTEAFFGQGTRLTVV.

For the CDR3, the DNA is TGTGCCAGCAGCCAAGATCGCTGGGCAGGTGGGGGGACTGAAGCTTTCTTT. Translating it yields CASSQDRWAGGGTEAFF. The gene calls are TRBV14 and TRBJ1-1; perhaps TRBD1 as D (5 bases). Germline lookup yields CDR1 SGHDN and CDR2 FVKESK. Trimming stripped 0 bases from V and 5 bases from J, with 19 bases between. The length of the CDR3 is 17 residues.

The chain uses TRBV19 and TRBJ2-2, with 8 nucleotides matching TRBD2. The germline CDR1 and CDR2 sequences are LNHDA and SQIVND (reference sequence). After removal of 6 bases from V and 9 bases from J, the junction contained 15 bases not matched to a gene. This CDR3 is built from 16 residues. CDR3 sequence: CASSRGGPGRARELFF. As DNA, the CDR3 is TGTGCCAGTAGCCGCGGGGGGCCAGGGAGGGCCCGGGAGCTGTTTTTT.

The rearrangement uses TRBV7-8 and TRBJ2-3, with 11 bases that match TRBD2. Germline V CDR1 and CDR2: SGHVS, FQNEAQ. The junction had 8 bases not matched to a gene; V was cut back by 0 bases and J by 6 bases. CDR3 length: 17 residues. CDR3 in DNA: TGTGCCAGCAGCTTAGCGGCTCTAGCGGGGGGCATGGATACGCAGTATTTT. This sequence encodes CASSLAALAGGMDTQYF.

This clone was detected only once. The chain recombines TRBV27 with TRBJ2-4, with 16 bases identical to TRBD2. CDR1 and CDR2 (germline): MNHEY, SMNVEV (reference sequence). CDR3 length: 19 amino acids. V was clipped by 4 bases and J by 8 bases; unmatched bases: 14. The CDR3: CASSSWGLAGGKAGDIQYF. The CDR3 nucleotides are TGTGCCAGCAGTTCTTGGGGACTAGCGGGAGGGAAGGCCGGGGACATTCAGTACTTC.

V is TRBV28 and J is TRBJ1-2; D may be TRBD1 (6 bases). Germline CDR1 MDHEN, CDR2 SYDVKM. V lost 8 bases and J lost 3, with 13 bases in between. CDR3 length equals 13 residues. The CDR3 reads CASCSGQYYGYTF. As DNA, the CDR3 is TGTGCCAGCTGCTCCGGACAGTACTATGGCTACACCTTC.

The CDR3 nucleotides read TGTGCCAGCAGTCCGTTACAGGGGAAAGTGGTCGGGGCCTATGGCTACACCTTC. This gives the protein CASSPLQGKVVGAYGYTF. The J gene is TRBJ1-2, the V gene TRBV27; 7 bases align to TRBD1. Germline V gene sequence: CDR1 MNHEY, CDR2 SMNVEV (reference sequence). With V trimmed by 5 bases and J by 4 bases, 19 bases remained unmatched. The CDR3 length is 18 residues.

The chain links TRBV28 to TRBJ1-5, with 9 bases fitting TRBD1. The CDR3 runs to 15 residues. The V and J ends lost 5 bases and 6 bases, in that order; junction bases with no gene match: 8. Germline V gives CDR1 MDHEN, CDR2 SYDVKM. In DNA form, the CDR3 reads TGTGCCAGCAGTCCCCGGGACAGGGAGAGTCAGCCCCAGCATTTT. Protein product: CASSPRDRESQPQHF.

CDR3 nucleotide sequence: TGCAGTGCTTACAGGGATCCTGAAGCTTTCTTT. It encodes CSAYRDPEAFF. The J gene is TRBJ1-1, the V gene TRBV20-1; D possibly corresponds to TRBD1 (6 bases). CDR3 length equals 11 residues. Germline CDR1 and CDR2: DFQATT and SNEGSKA (reference sequence). Trimming pared 5 bases from V and 6 bases from J, leaving 10 bases between.

The chain employs TRBV19 and TRBJ1-5, with D possibly matching TRBD1 (6 bases). CDR1 and CDR2 from the germline V gene are LNHDA and SQIVND (reference sequence). The CDR3 consists of 15 residues. V shed 2 bases and J shed 3 bases, with 11 bases lying between them. This chain's CDR3 is CASSISGQINQPQHF. The CDR3 DNA is TGTGCCAGTAGTATAAGCGGACAGATCAATCAGCCCCAGCATTTT.

Only a few counts were recorded for this clone. V usage is TRBV5-5 and J usage is TRBJ1-5, with D possibly matching TRBD1 (6 bases). The CDR3 is 15 amino acids. Germline V gene lookup returns CDR1 SGHKS and CDR2 YYEKEE (reference sequence). V gave up 2 bases and J gave up 3 bases, with 12 bases separating them. DNA of the CDR3: TGTGCCAGCAGCTTACTACAGGGAACCAATCAGCCCCAGCATTTT. Amino acid sequence: CASSLLQGTNQPQHF. Using reference TRBV5-5 and TRBJ1-5 for the parts outside the CDR3, the full variable domain is DAGVTQSPTHLIKTRGQQVTLRCSPISGHKSVSWYQQVLGQGPQFIFQYYEKEERGRGNFPDRFSARQFPNYSSELNVNALLLGDSALYLCASSLLQGTNQPQHFGDGTRLSIL.

The CDR3 sequence is CASTLRQGGDTEAFF. CDR3 DNA: TGTGCCAGTACCCTTCGACAGGGGGGAGACACTGAAGCTTTCTTT. This chain joins TRBV19 and TRBJ1-1; 9 nucleotides align to TRBD1. V gave up 7 bases and J gave up 3 bases; unmatched junction bases: 9. CDR1 and CDR2 (germline): LNHDA, SQIVND (reference sequence). CDR3 size: 15 residues.

The J gene is TRBJ2-3, the V gene TRBV18; tentatively, D is TRBD1 (6 bases). The CDR3 is made up of 16 amino acids. Trimming pared 0 bases from V and 4 bases from J, leaving 14 bases between. In germline, CDR1 is KGHSH, CDR2 LQKENI. CDR3: CASSPPTGPYPDTQYF. The CDR3 region has the DNA TGTGCCAGCTCACCACCAACAGGGCCCTACCCAGATACGCAGTATTTT.

V usage is TRBV7-3 and J usage is TRBJ2-7; D is perhaps TRBD2 (5 bases). V lost 7 bases to trimming and J lost 4 bases, with 29 bases between them. The CDR3 spans 18 residues. Germline V lookup: CDR1 SGHTA, CDR2 FQGTGA. CDR3 sequence (DNA): TGTGCCAGCATAACACGGGGTACATGGATCTCTACGGGGTACGAGCAGTACTTC. Its translation is CASITRGTWISTGYEQYF.

The CDR3 nucleotides read TGTGCCAGCAGTCCGACGGGGTACGAGCAGTACTTC. Protein product: CASSPTGYEQYF. This sequence joins TRBV12-3 or TRBV12-4 and TRBJ2-7, with a tentative D call TRBD2 (5 bases). CDR3 length: 12 amino acids. Trimming shortened V by 5 bases and J by 4 bases, and 9 bases separated the two germline ends.

The CDR3 sequence: CSASPRETQYF. In DNA, the CDR3 is TGCAGTGCGAGCCCTAGGGAGACCCAGTACTTC. The chain has TRBV20-1 and TRBJ2-5; D gene unclear. The CDR3 contains 11 residues. V was cut by 6 bases and J by 5 bases, with 10 bases left in between. Per germline, CDR1 DFQATT and CDR2 SNEGSKA (reference sequence).

The rearrangement joins TRBV6-5 to TRBJ1-2, with TRBD1 matching over 8 bases. Germline assignment: CDR1 MNHEY and CDR2 SVGAGI. This CDR3 spans 13 amino acids. V lost 2 bases to trimming and J lost 4 bases; unmatched junction nucleotides: 0. CDR3 loop: CASSYDRGYGYTF. For the CDR3, the DNA is TGTGCCAGCAGTTACGACAGGGGCTATGGCTACACCTTC.

About this clone itself: Other DNA sequences in this specimen translate into the identical CDR3. The chain employs TRBV30 and TRBJ1-5, with D possibly TRBD1 on 6 matching bases. The germline V gene encodes CDR1 GTSNPN and CDR2 SVGIG (reference sequence). V lost 0 bases and J 4 bases, leaving 7 bases between the germline ends. The CDR3 is made up of 13 amino acids. The CDR3 region has the DNA TGTGCCTGGAGTGTACAGGGAAATCAGCCCCAGCATTTT. It specifies CAWSVQGNQPQHF.

This chain joins TRBV5-4 and TRBJ2-2; a weak D match, TRBD1 (6 bases). V lost 3 bases to trimming and J lost 6 bases, with 12 bases between them. The germline V gene encodes CDR1 SGHNT and CDR2 YYREEE (reference sequence). The CDR3 is 14 residues long. The chain's CDR3 is CASSYDRTPGELFF. For the CDR3, the DNA is TGTGCCAGCAGCTATGACAGGACCCCCGGGGAGCTGTTTTTT.

The CDR3 loop is CASSVAVDTEAFF. The CDR3 nucleotides are TGTGCCAGCAGCGTAGCTGTAGACACTGAAGCTTTCTTT. The rearrangement uses TRBV9 and TRBJ1-1; D remains unclear. CDR1 and CDR2 (germline): SGDLS, YYNGEE. V lost 0 bases and J 3 bases, leaving 6 bases between the germline ends. The CDR3 length is 13 residues.